A selection of T cell receptor beta chains follows, all from one sample in a study of shared clonotypes between healthy human individuals. The table came from immunoSEQ multiplex PCR; TCRdb's copy has only in-frame clones and leaves some out. The data show nearly 750,000 clones, roughly two thirds seen once. The sequenced material came from memory CD4+ T cells sorted from blood. The origin of the receptors is a woman in her thirties in good health. CDR3s include the opening cysteine and the closing phenylalanine or tryptophan. The order of the fields is V gene, D gene, J gene, CDR3 DNA, CDR3 protein. The D gene is left open where the match is weak.

TRBV10-3	-	TRBJ2-3	TGTGCCATCAGTGAGGCTAGCACAGATACGCAGTATTTT	CAISEASTDTQYF
TRBV5-1	TRBD2	TRBJ2-1	TGCGCCAGCAGCTGGCGGGGGGGAACGGCCTACAATGAGCAGTTCTTC	CASSWRGGTAYNEQFF
TRBV6-1	TRBD2	TRBJ2-7	TGTGCCAGCAGTGAGGGACTAGCGGGAGAAGGTGAGCAGTACTTC	CASSEGLAGEGEQYF
TRBV5-1	TRBD1	TRBJ2-7	TGCGCCAGCAGCGTGGGACAGGCCATGGACGAGCAGTACTTC	CASSVGQAMDEQYF
TRBV18	-	TRBJ2-7	TGTGCCAGCTCACCACAGGAGGACGAGCAGTACTTC	CASSPQEDEQYF
TRBV7-9	TRBD1	TRBJ2-5	TGTGCCAGCGGAAAACAGGGGTGGGATGGAGAGACCCAGTACTTC	CASGKQGWDGETQYF
TRBV27	-	TRBJ2-1	TGTGCCAGCATGGCGTACAATGAGCAGTTCTTC	CASMAYNEQFF
TRBV6-4	-	TRBJ1-1	TGTGCCAGCAGCGAGGCGGGCAGGGCAGCTAACACTGAAGCTTTCTTT	CASSEAGRAANTEAFF
TRBV11-2	-	TRBJ2-5	TGTGCCAGCAGCCCCGGCGGCGGGACCTCAGTCAACCAGTACTTC	CASSPGGGTSVNQYF
TRBV28	-	TRBJ2-1	TGTGCCTCCGCGGACGTCACCTACAATGAGCAGTTCTTC	CASADVTYNEQFF
TRBV19	-	TRBJ2-7	TGTGCCAGTAGTACATCTCTAGCGCCCTTCGTCGAGCAGTACTTC	CASSTSLAPFVEQYF
TRBV7-9	-	TRBJ2-2	TGTGCCAGCCGCCTTCATAGGGAGCTGTTTTTT	CASRLHRELFF
TRBV29-1	-	TRBJ2-5	TGCAGCGTTGCGGGTCCCCTGGAGACCCAGTACTTC	CSVAGPLETQYF